The entry below describes one T cell receptor (beta chain). This clonotype turned up a few times. The antigen it recognizes is unknown. There are no base qualities to consult, and no much larger clone falls within one base. Trimming accounts for 6 bases at V and 4 bases at J, while the number of junction bases matched to no gene is 10. From the germline V gene, CDR1 is MNHEY and CDR2 is SVGEGT. The CDR3 covers 17 residues, taking in both the cysteine and the phenylalanine. The kept DNA is CDR3 alone, 51 bases in frame from the first base. Sequencing was carried out with an Illumina HiSeq 1500. The public reads were run again by TCRdb, first through fastp at Q25 and then through MiXCR, and only productive beta chains were kept. CDR3 protein sequences are deduplicated, and each keeps its most common genes and DNA. In all, the sample holds 570,000 or so distinct CDR3 sequences, and 35% to 50% of those were seen once. Jointly, the top ten make up around 50% of the sample.

The data were obtained in a study of T cell repertoires in cytomegalovirus infection (dated by TCRdb to between 2018 and 2020). Broadly, across the study: Peptide stimulations targeted recently identified HLA-C-restricted CMV epitopes, whose presentation resists viral immunomodulation, together with well-studied HLA-B-restricted epitopes. Donor HLA type was relevant to the analysis, as public TCR beta signatures indicated carriage of CMV infection together with the matching HLA type.

The study at large found these results: Cumulative frequency of public TCR beta family members discriminated carriers of CMV infection plus the relevant HLA type in this cohort and an independent roughly 320-donor cohort. In the ex vivo response, HLA-C-restricted CMV-specific TCR beta clonotypes were dominant, and in two of eight donors the single most frequent clonotype came from this HLA-C-restricted group.

The sample's treatment or condition, from its label and the paper: in vitro stimulation with specific CMV peptide epitopes to enrich CMV-specific T cells. The rearrangement combines TRBV6-2 or TRBV6-3 with TRBJ2-1, with 12 middle bases fitting TRBD1. The receptor's source is a human donor in good health (CMV status not recorded). Some clones in this sample may be carry-over from other donors' samples. Sequenced here: cultured PBMCs, sampled from culture after CMV antigen stimulation. The DNA reads TGTGCCAGCAGCCTGGGACAGGGGGCATACAGGTACAATGAGCAGTTCTTC. It translates to CASSLGQGAYRYNEQFF.